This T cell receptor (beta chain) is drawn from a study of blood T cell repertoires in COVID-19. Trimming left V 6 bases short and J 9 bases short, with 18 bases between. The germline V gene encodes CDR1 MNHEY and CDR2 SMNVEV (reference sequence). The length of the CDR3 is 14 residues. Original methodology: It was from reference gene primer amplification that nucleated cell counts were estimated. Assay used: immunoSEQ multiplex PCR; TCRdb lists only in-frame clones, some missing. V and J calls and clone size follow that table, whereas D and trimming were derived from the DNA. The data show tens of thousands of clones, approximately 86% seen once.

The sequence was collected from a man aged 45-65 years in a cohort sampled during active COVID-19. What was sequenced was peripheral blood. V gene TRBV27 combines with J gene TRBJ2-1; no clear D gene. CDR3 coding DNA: TGTGCCAGCAGGGCATCTACTCTAGTGTCTGAGCAGTTCTTC. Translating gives CASRASTLVSEQFF.